What follows is one T cell receptor beta chain and its context. Sequencing of TCR-alpha and TCR-beta chains was unpaired. Profiling relied on immunoSEQ multiplex PCR, and the TCRdb table lists in-frame clones only, not all of them. This table holds about 59,000 clones, around 81% found once. These data originate in a study of T cells in tuberculosis. Whole-study findings and limits: Some low-affinity tetramer-binding T cells may be absent from this sample.

Sorting used thawed, overnight-rested PBMC stained with anti-CD3, a viability dye and GMM-loaded CD1B tetramer. The CD1B tetramers carried C32 glucose monomycolate purified from Rhodococcus equi. PBMC for tetramer sorting were first depleted of CD14-expressing monocytes. Each donor contributed approximately 93,000 sorted tetramer-negative cells. CDR1 is LNHDA, CDR2 SQIVND, per germline (reference sequence). J gave up 0 bases and V 6 bases, and 11 bases lay outside the gene matches. CDR3 length equals 17 residues. The V call is TRBV19, the J call TRBJ2-4; the match to TRBD1 covers 7 bases. The sample was CD1b-GMM tetramer-negative cells sorted from PBMCs. This TCR derives from an adult woman with latent tuberculosis. The CDR3 sequence is CASRPYTGEIAKNIQYF. In DNA, the CDR3 is TGTGCCAGTAGACCATACACAGGGGAGATAGCCAAAAACATTCAGTACTTC.